A selection of T cell receptor beta chains follows, all from one sample in a study of blood T cell repertoires in COVID-19. Generated by immunoSEQ multiplex PCR, the TCRdb table keeps only in-frame clones and is missing some. In the table there are hundreds of thousands of clones, 81% of which are singletons. The sample was peripheral blood. The receptors were sampled from a woman older than 75 with acute or convalescent COVID-19. Each CDR3 is given with its conserved first and last residue. The D gene is left open where the match is weak. Clone size is shown for a subset of rows, as once, few, many or a class of expanded clone.

NA	TRBJ1-6	TRBV5-6	TRBD1	TGTGCCAGCAGCATCGGACAGGGGTATTCACCCCTCCACTTT	CASSIGQGYSPLHF
NA	TRBJ2-7	TRBV29-1	NA	TGCAGCGCCCAAACAGCCTACGAGCAGTACTTC	CSAQTAYEQYF
few	TRBJ2-3	TRBV2	TRBD2	TGTGCCAGCAGTCAACGGGGGGGCTGGGCAGATACGCAGTATTTT	CASSQRGGWADTQYF
NA	TRBJ2-1	TRBV25-1	TRBD1	TGTGCCAGCAGTGACAATCGGGACAGGGGGAATGAGCAGTTCTTC	CASSDNRDRGNEQFF
once	TRBJ2-2	TRBV10-1	TRBD2	TGCGCCAGCAGTGAGACTAGCGGGAGGGCCGACACCGGGGAGCTGTTTTTT	CASSETSGRADTGELFF
few	TRBJ1-1	TRBV18	NA	TGTGCCAGCTCACCAGCCCAGGGGATGAACACTGAAGCTTTCTTT	CASSPAQGMNTEAFF
few	TRBJ2-7	TRBV28	TRBD1	TGTGCCAGCAGATTCGGACAGGGGGTTTTCTACGAGCAGTACTTC	CASRFGQGVFYEQYF
NA	TRBJ2-1	TRBV6-5	NA	TGTGCCAGCAGTTACCTTCGGGAGCAGTTCTTC	CASSYLREQFF
NA	TRBJ2-7	TRBV11-2	TRBD1	TGTGCCAGCAGCTTAGGCTACGAGACAGGGAGCTCCTACGAGCAGTACTTC	CASSLGYETGSSYEQYF
NA	TRBJ2-5	TRBV5-5	TRBD2	TGTGCCAGCAGTTTGGGTAGCGGGGAGACCCAGTACTTC	CASSLGSGETQYF
NA	TRBJ2-1	TRBV9	NA	TGTGCCAGCAGCGTAGGACAGGGAGGATACAATGAGCAGTTCTTC	CASSVGQGGYNEQFF
NA	TRBJ1-2	TRBV19	TRBD1	TGTGCCAGTAGTTTCTTGACAGGGGGTGGCTACACCTTC	CASSFLTGGGYTF
NA	TRBJ2-3	TRBV5-1	TRBD1	TGCGCCAGCAGCCTTACAGGGGCGGACACAGATACGCAGTATTTT	CASSLTGADTDTQYF
NA	TRBJ1-1	TRBV6-6	NA	TGTGCCAGCAGTTACGCCGCCGGGGGGGAAAAAGCTTTCTTT	CASSYAAGGEKAFF